Listed below are T cell receptor beta chains from one sample, sequenced in a study of OX40 agonist ivuxolimab in advanced cancers. TCRdb keeps only in-frame clones here, not all; method: immunoSEQ multiplex PCR. The table lists 90,000 to 100,000 clones, approximately 86% of them singletons, with 0.82% in the top ten. The starting material was CD4+ or CD8+ T cells sorted from blood, obtained in a trial of the OX40 agonist ivuxolimab. These receptors all stem from an adult with an advanced solid tumor such as melanoma, head and neck, liver or kidney cancer. The CDR3 runs from the conserved cysteine through the conserved F or W. D genes are given only for firm matches. Size tells how often a clone was seen (once, few, many) or the class of an expanded clone, and some rows leave it out.

d_gene,abundance,v_gene,j_gene,CDR3aa,CDR3nt
.,.,TRBV5-1,TRBJ1-6,CASSLEDGGSSPLHF,TGCGCCAGCAGCTTGGAGGACGGCGGCTCTTCACCCCTCCACTTT
TRBD1,.,TRBV5-4,TRBJ2-3,CASDRDSRADTQYF,TGTGCCAGCGACCGGGACAGTAGGGCAGATACGCAGTATTTT
.,.,TRBV29-1,TRBJ1-2,CSAGGESDGYTF,TGCAGCGCTGGAGGGGAATCTGATGGCTACACCTTC
TRBD1,few,TRBV5-1,TRBJ1-1,CASRRESGQVSAEAFF,TGCGCCAGCAGGCGAGAATCGGGACAGGTTTCCGCTGAAGCTTTCTTT
TRBD1,.,TRBV6-4,TRBJ1-3,CASRQGVGKQGIEENTIYF,TGTGCCAGCAGGCAGGGAGTGGGTAAACAGGGGATTGAGGAAAACACCATATATTTT
.,.,TRBV28,TRBJ2-7,CASSSRYEQYF,TGTGCCAGCAGTTCCCGCTACGAGCAGTACTTC
.,.,TRBV7-8,TRBJ1-5,CASSPTGFSNQPQHF,TGTGCCAGCAGCCCAACCGGGTTTAGCAATCAGCCCCAGCATTTT
.,.,TRBV21-1,TRBJ2-3,CASSNGLAGVRDTQYF,TGTGCCAGCAGCAACGGCCTAGCGGGAGTTCGGGATACGCAGTATTTT
TRBD1,.,TRBV7-9,TRBJ1-1,CASSSGQGNTEAFF,TGTGCCAGCAGCTCAGGACAGGGGAACACTGAAGCTTTCTTT
.,.,TRBV11-1,TRBJ1-1,CASVLTGNTEAFF,TGTGCCAGCGTCCTTACTGGGAACACTGAAGCTTTCTTT
TRBD1,.,TRBV5-4,TRBJ2-1,CASSLGTGINEQFF,TGTGCCAGCAGCTTGGGGACAGGGATCAATGAGCAGTTCTTC
.,few,TRBV10-3,TRBJ2-1,CASQLDNEQFF,TGTGCCAGCCAGTTGGACAATGAGCAGTTCTTC
TRBD2,.,TRBV29-1,TRBJ2-1,CSVSGTSGRNSYNEQFF,TGCAGCGTCTCCGGGACTAGCGGGAGGAACTCCTACAATGAGCAGTTCTTC
TRBD1,.,TRBV30,TRBJ1-4,CAWATGGNEKLFF,TGTGCCTGGGCGACAGGGGGTAATGAAAAACTGTTTTTT
TRBD1,.,TRBV2,TRBJ1-2,CASSKDRVVNYGYTF,TGTGCCAGCAGTAAGGACAGGGTGGTTAACTATGGCTACACCTTC
.,.,TRBV19,TRBJ2-3,CASSAGTSTDTQYF,TGTGCCAGTAGTGCTGGGACTAGCACAGATACGCAGTATTTT
TRBD1,.,TRBV30,TRBJ2-7,CAWRRDRPYEQYF,TGTGCCTGGAGAAGGGACAGGCCCTACGAGCAGTACTTC
TRBD1,.,TRBV5-1,TRBJ1-3,CASSQGASSGNTIYF,TGCGCCAGCAGCCAGGGGGCATCCTCTGGAAACACCATATATTTT
.,.,TRBV5-1,TRBJ2-5,CASSRTAETQYF,TGCGCCAGCAGTCGGACAGCAGAGACCCAGTACTTC
TRBD1,.,TRBV5-8,TRBJ1-1,CASRRTGVVETFF,TGTGCCAGCAGGCGTACAGGGGTTGTGGAAACTTTCTTT
.,.,TRBV5-1,TRBJ1-5,CASSENSNQPQHF,TGCGCCAGCAGCGAGAATAGCAATCAGCCCCAGCATTTT
.,.,TRBV14,TRBJ1-3,CASSPRGAGNTIYF,TGTGCCAGCAGCCCCCGGGGGGCTGGAAACACCATATATTTT
.,.,TRBV19,TRBJ1-4,CASSSVHRTNEKLFF,TGTGCCAGTAGTTCCGTGCACAGAACTAATGAAAAACTGTTTTTT
.,.,TRBV5-4,TRBJ2-1,CASSWAGRTRAGEQFF,TGTGCCAGCAGCTGGGCGGGACGTACGAGGGCGGGGGAGCAGTTCTTC
.,.,TRBV5-1,TRBJ2-7,CASSLAAGPYEQYF,TGCGCCAGCAGCTTGGCTGCAGGGCCCTACGAGCAGTACTTC
TRBD2,.,TRBV18,TRBJ2-1,CASSSKRLAANNEQFF,TGTGCCAGCTCCTCAAAGCGACTAGCGGCCAACAATGAGCAGTTCTTC
TRBD1,.,TRBV7-6,TRBJ1-1,CASSSRDSGTEAFF,TGTGCCAGCAGCTCCCGGGACAGTGGGACTGAAGCTTTCTTT
.,few,TRBV11-1,TRBJ1-2,CASGSDAGGYTF,TGTGCCAGCGGATCGGACGCAGGCGGCTACACCTTC
.,.,TRBV5-3,TRBJ1-1,CARSPSWRGRTEAFF,TGTGCCAGAAGCCCCTCCTGGAGGGGGAGGACTGAAGCTTTCTTT
.,.,TRBV19,TRBJ2-3,CASSMTWDRSDTQYF,TGTGCCAGTAGTATGACCTGGGACCGCTCAGATACGCAGTATTTT
TRBD1,.,TRBV6-6,TRBJ1-1,CASSLQGARAFF,TGTGCCAGCAGTCTTCAGGGGGCGAGAGCTTTCTTT
.,.,TRBV28,TRBJ1-3,CASSFAGTFSGNTIYF,TGTGCCAGCAGTTTTGCAGGGACCTTCTCTGGAAACACCATATATTTT
TRBD2,.,TRBV2,TRBJ2-1,CASSEGGVAGGSYNEQFF,TGTGCCAGCAGTGAAGGGGGGGTAGCGGGAGGCTCCTACAATGAGCAGTTCTTC
.,.,TRBV29-1,TRBJ1-2,CSVVRDLYGYTF,TGCAGCGTTGTCAGAGACCTCTATGGCTACACCTTC
.,.,TRBV29-1,TRBJ2-5,CSVGFYESAETQYF,TGCAGCGTGGGTTTTTACGAGAGTGCAGAGACCCAGTACTTC
TRBD1,.,TRBV27,TRBJ2-5,CASSLSRGGRIETQYF,TGTGCCAGCAGTTTATCGAGAGGGGGCAGGATAGAGACCCAGTACTTC
.,few,TRBV11-1,TRBJ1-2,CASSLGLGGDRGYTF,TGTGCCAGCAGCTTAGGTCTCGGAGGGGACCGTGGCTACACCTTC
.,.,TRBV28,TRBJ1-1,CASDPFGGGNTEAFF,TGTGCCAGCGACCCCTTCGGGGGTGGGAACACTGAAGCTTTCTTT
.,once,TRBV7-9,TRBJ1-1,CASSLASRLGTEAFF,TGTGCCAGCAGCTTAGCGTCACGGCTGGGCACTGAAGCTTTCTTT